The source of this T cell receptor beta chain is a study of metastatic and nonmetastatic thyroid tumors (dated by TCRdb to about 2020). Context from the whole study: The researchers compared repertoires between peripheral blood samples and tumor or nodule tissue samples from patients with malignant or benign thyroid disease. Study-wide conclusions, independent of this receptor: In both blood and tumor samples, TCR beta diversity was reported to be significantly higher in malignant tumors than in benign nodules.

Per the germline V gene, SGHAT is the CDR1 and FQNNGV is the CDR2. The CDR3 holds 12 amino acids from the cysteine to the phenylalanine. The only DNA kept is the CDR3, 36 bases in frame from the first base. V sheds 1 base and J sheds 7 bases, leaving 7 bases between their ends. The library came from PCR. Sequencing was performed on an Illumina HiSeq 4000. High-throughput sequencing was used to profile the TCR beta-chain CDR3 region of each patient. The authors' pipeline ran thus. CDR3 differences across clinicopathological groups were used to build a classifier for discriminating distant-metastatic papillary thyroid cancer patients. Repertoire diversity was assessed with the Shannon index, and tumor-blood repertoire similarity with the Morisita-Horn index. The public sequencing data were trimmed at Q25 with fastp and processed into clonotypes with MiXCR by TCRdb, which kept only in-frame beta chains. TCRdb's processing, not the study's, gives the V and J calls here. This sample lists over 70,000 clones; 15% to 20% were detected once. The ten largest clonotypes hold 13% of the sample.

No patient had received any treatment before thyroid surgery. The study retrospectively analysed patient clinical samples collected from the early 2010s to the late 2010s using T-cell receptor beta sequencing. Of note for this clone: It has no known antigen specificity. The sample holds no much larger clone one base away, and base qualities are not on file.

Recombination linked TRBV11-2 to TRBJ1-1, with an unclear D gene assignment. The clonotype was recovered from a female donor with papillary thyroid cancer or a benign thyroid nodule (not recorded which). Some clones in this sample may be carry-over from other donors' samples. The sample taken for sequencing was blood. The CDR3 protein is CASSLANGEAFF. The sequenced DNA: TGTGCCAGCAGCTTAGCCAATGGTGAAGCTTTCTTT.